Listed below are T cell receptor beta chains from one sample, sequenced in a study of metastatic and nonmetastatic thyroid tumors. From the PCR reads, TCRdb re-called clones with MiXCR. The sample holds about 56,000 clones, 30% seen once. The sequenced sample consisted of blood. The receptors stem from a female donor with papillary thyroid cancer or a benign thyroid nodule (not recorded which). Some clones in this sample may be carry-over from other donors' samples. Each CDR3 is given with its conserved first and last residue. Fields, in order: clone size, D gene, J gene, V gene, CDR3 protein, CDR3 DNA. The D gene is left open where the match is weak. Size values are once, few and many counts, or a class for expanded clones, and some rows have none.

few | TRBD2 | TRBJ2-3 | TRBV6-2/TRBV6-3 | CAAKASGSTDTQYF | TGTGCCGCCAAAGCTAGCGGGAGCACAGATACGCAGTATTTT
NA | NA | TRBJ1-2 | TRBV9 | CASSVEGGPGSLWVDYGYTF | TGTGCCAGCAGCGTAGAAGGGGGTCCGGGCAGCCTGTGGGTTGACTATGGCTACACCTTC
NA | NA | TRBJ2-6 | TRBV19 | CASSSGEASGANVLTF | TGTGCCAGTAGCTCGGGTGAGGCCTCTGGGGCCAACGTCCTGACTTTC
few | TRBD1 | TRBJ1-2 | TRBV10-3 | CAISESGDRENYGYTF | TGTGCCATCAGTGAGTCGGGGGACAGGGAGAACTATGGCTACACCTTC
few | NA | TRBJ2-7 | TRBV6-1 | CASTYSVWGYEQYF | TGTGCCAGCACATACAGCGTTTGGGGCTACGAGCAGTACTTC
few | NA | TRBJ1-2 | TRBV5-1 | CASSFAGREGGYTF | TGCGCCAGCAGCTTCGCAGGGAGGGAGGGTGGCTACACCTTC
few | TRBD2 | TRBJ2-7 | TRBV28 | CASSPGTSGYEQYF | TGTGCCAGCAGTCCCGGGACTAGCGGCTACGAGCAGTACTTC
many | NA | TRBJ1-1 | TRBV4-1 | CASSQDQNGDTEAFF | TGCGCCAGCAGCCAAGATCAGAACGGGGACACTGAAGCTTTCTTT
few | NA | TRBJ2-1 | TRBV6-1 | CASWSSRLYNEQFF | TGTGCCAGCTGGAGTTCGCGGCTCTACAATGAGCAGTTCTTC
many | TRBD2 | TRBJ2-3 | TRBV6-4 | CASSELAGGPDTQYF | TGTGCCAGCAGTGAACTAGCGGGGGGGCCAGATACGCAGTATTTT
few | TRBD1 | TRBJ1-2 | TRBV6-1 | CASSARDRFDGYTF | TGTGCCAGCAGTGCCCGGGACAGATTTGATGGCTACACCTTC
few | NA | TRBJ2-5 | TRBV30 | CAWSEGIQETQYF | TGTGCCTGGAGTGAAGGAATCCAAGAGACCCAGTACTTC
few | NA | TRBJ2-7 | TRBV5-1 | CASSLDADSYEQYF | TGCGCCAGCAGCTTGGATGCGGACTCCTACGAGCAGTACTTC
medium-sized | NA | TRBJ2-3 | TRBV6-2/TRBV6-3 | CASSYDVGITDTQYF | TGTGCCAGCAGTTACGATGTGGGGATCACAGATACGCAGTATTTT
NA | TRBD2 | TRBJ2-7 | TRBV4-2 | CASSLSIAGAKHEQYF | TGTGCCAGCAGCCTTTCCATAGCGGGAGCCAAGCACGAGCAGTACTTC
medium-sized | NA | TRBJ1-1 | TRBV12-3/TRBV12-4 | CAGAGPRNTEAFF | TGTGCCGGCGCCGGGCCCCGGAACACTGAAGCTTTCTTT
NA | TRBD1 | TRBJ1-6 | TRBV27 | CASRGTAESSPLHF | TGTGCCAGCAGGGGGACAGCCGAAAGTTCACCCCTCCACTTT
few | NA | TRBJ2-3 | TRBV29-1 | CGITQPNSNTDTQYF | TGCGGAATAACCCAGCCGAATTCTAACACAGATACGCAGTATTTT
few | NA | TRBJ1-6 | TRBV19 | CAGGQDRDHSPLHF | TGTGCCGGAGGCCAGGACAGAGATCATTCACCCCTCCACTTT
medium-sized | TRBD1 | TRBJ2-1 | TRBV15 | CATSSGTGEYNEQFF | TGTGCCACCAGCAGTGGGACAGGGGAGTACAATGAGCAGTTCTTC
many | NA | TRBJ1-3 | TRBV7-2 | CASRLRASGNTIYF | TGTGCCAGCAGGCTGAGGGCTTCTGGAAACACCATATATTTT
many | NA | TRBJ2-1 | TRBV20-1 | CSSIDPSYNEQFF | TGCAGTTCTATCGATCCCTCCTACAATGAGCAGTTCTTC
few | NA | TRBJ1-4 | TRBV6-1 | CASSPGLLFF | TGTGCCAGCAGTCCGGGTCTTCTCTTTTTT
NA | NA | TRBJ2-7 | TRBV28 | CASSIPRAYEQYF | TGTGCCAGTTCAATCCCGAGGGCCTACGAGCAGTACTTC
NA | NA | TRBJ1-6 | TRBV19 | CASSYGTHDSPLHF | TGTGCCAGTAGTTACGGGACCCATGATTCACCCCTCCACTTT
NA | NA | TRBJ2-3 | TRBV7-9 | CASSSELYPDTQYF | TGTGCCAGCAGCTCCGAGCTCTACCCAGATACGCAGTATTTT
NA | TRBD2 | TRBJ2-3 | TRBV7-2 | CASSLGGGASNTQYF | TGTGCCAGCAGCTTAGGCGGGGGGGCCTCAAATACGCAGTATTTT
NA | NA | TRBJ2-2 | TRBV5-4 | CASSLAGLYGELFF | TGTGCCAGCAGCCTGGCAGGGCTTTACGGGGAGCTGTTTTTT
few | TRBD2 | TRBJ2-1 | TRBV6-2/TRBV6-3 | CASSPTGAREGYNEQFF | TGTGCCAGCAGTCCCACCGGGGCGCGGGAGGGCTACAATGAGCAGTTCTTC
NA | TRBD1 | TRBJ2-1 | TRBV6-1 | CASSTTGGQNNEQFF | TGTGCCAGCAGTACCACAGGGGGCCAAAACAATGAGCAGTTCTTC
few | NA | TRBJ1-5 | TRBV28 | CASSQGFSQPQHF | TGTGCCAGCAGCCAGGGTTTTAGTCAGCCCCAGCATTTT
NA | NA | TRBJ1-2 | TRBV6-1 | CASSEADNYGYTF | TGTGCCAGCAGTGAGGCTGATAACTATGGCTACACCTTC
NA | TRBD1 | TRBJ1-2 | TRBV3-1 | CASSHHRGADGYTF | TGTGCCAGCAGCCATCACAGGGGAGCAGATGGCTACACCTTC
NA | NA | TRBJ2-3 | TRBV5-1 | CASSFRSTDTQYF | TGCGCCAGCAGCTTTAGGAGCACAGATACGCAGTATTTT
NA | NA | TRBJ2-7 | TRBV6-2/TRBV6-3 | CASSYWGITYEQYF | TGTGCCAGCAGTTACTGGGGGATTACCTACGAGCAGTACTTC
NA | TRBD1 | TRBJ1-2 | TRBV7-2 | CASSLGAGTGRLGYTF | TGTGCCAGCAGCTTAGGCGCCGGGACAGGTAGATTGGGCTACACCTTC